This TCR beta chain is drawn from a study of cytomegalovirus exposure and HLA in healthy donors. Study details: HLA-typed donors were the source of about 90 million unique TCRs held in an early data release.

V was clipped by 2 bases and J by 4 bases, with 5 bases between them. Germline V gives CDR1 DFQATT, CDR2 SNEGSKA (reference sequence). CDR3 length: 11 residues. Remarks on this clone: Its antigen is undetermined.

PCR amplification relied on 60 Vbeta primers (plus 13 Jbeta primers). TCRdb's table, derived via immunoSEQ multiplex PCR, lists solely in-frame clones and lacks some. Of roughly 180,000 clones listed, 76% are singletons. In nominal health when sampled, donors likely had unrecorded immune exposures nonetheless. Whole-study findings and limits: Reports indicate that TCR beta sequences accurately predicted the HLA-A and HLA-B alleles of most subjects.

The receptor was derived from a female donor in good health and CMV-seronegative. The rearrangement joins TRBV20-1 to TRBJ2-5; D unresolved. Sequencing was done on a sample of PBMCs. CDR3: CSARSGETQYF. The CDR3 DNA reads as TGCAGTGCTAGATCCGGAGAGACCCAGTACTTC.